This T cell receptor beta chain was profiled in a study of blood T cell repertoires in COVID-19. The repertoire was sequenced with immunoSEQ multiplex PCR; TCRdb's copy has only in-frame clones and lacks some. The sample carries 150,000 or so clones, about 87% recorded once. The origin of this receptor is an elderly man with acute or convalescent COVID-19. Sequenced sample: peripheral blood.

Here the CDR3 reads CASSQSRTGENTEAFF. The DNA for the CDR3 is TGCGCCAGCAGTCAATCCCGGACAGGGGAGAACACTGAAGCTTTCTTT. V and J are TRBV23-1 and TRBJ1-1; 9 bases line up with TRBD1. TRBV23-1 is classed as an ORF, of uncertain function. The CDR3 runs 16 residues. V lost 0 bases, J lost 1 base, and 3 bases stayed unmatched.